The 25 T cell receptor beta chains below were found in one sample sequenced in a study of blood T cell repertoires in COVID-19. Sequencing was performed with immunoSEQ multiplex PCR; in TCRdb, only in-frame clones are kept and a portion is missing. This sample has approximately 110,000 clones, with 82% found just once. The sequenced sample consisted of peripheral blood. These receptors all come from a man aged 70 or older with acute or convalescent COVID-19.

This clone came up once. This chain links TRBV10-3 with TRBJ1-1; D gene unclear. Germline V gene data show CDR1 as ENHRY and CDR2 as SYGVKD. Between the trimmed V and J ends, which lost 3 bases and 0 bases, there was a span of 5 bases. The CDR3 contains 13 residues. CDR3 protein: CAISDFMNTEAFF. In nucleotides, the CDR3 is TGTGCCATCAGTGACTTTATGAACACTGAAGCTTTCTTT.

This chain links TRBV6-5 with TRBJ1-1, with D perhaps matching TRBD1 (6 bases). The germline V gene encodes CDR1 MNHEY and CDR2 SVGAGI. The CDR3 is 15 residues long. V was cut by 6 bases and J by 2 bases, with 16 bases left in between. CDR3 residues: CASSLGARANTEAFF. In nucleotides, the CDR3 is TGTGCCAGCAGCTTGGGGGCCAGGGCCAACACTGAAGCTTTCTTT.

As DNA, the CDR3 is TGTGCCAGCAGCCAAGATTCCGCTCTAGGGGCCAACATTCAGTACTTC. As protein: CASSQDSALGANIQYF. The V gene is TRBV3-1 (or the pseudogene TRBV3-2), the J gene TRBJ2-4; D perhaps matches TRBD1 (5 bases). The V end was cut by 0 bases, the J end by 7 bases, with 16 bases between. Germline CDR1 is LGHDT and CDR2 is YNNKEL (reference sequence). This CDR3 is 16 amino acids long.

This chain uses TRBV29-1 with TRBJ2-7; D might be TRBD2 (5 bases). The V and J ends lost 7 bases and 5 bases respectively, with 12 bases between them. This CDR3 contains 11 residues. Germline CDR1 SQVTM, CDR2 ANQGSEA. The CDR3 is CSAGEPHEQYF. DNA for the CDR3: TGCAGCGCCGGGGAGCCCCACGAGCAGTACTTC.

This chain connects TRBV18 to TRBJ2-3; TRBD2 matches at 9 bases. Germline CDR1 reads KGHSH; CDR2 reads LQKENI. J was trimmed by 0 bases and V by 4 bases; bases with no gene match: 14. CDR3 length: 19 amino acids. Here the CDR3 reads CASSLMSLAGPPSTDTQYF. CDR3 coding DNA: TGTGCCAGCTCACTCATGTCGCTAGCGGGGCCCCCTAGCACAGATACGCAGTATTTT.

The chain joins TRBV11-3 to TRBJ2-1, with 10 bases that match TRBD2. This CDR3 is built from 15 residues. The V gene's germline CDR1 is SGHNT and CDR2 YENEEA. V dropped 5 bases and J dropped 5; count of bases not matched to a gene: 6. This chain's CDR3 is CASSLGLADNNEQFF. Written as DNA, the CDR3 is TGTGCCAGCAGCCTAGGACTAGCGGACAACAATGAGCAGTTCTTC. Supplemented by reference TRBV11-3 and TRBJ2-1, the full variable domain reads EAGVVQSPRYKIIEKKQPVAFWCNPISGHNTLYWYLQNLGQGPELLIRYENEEAVDDSQLPKDRFSAERLKGVDSTLKIQPAELGDSAVYLCASSLGLADNNEQFFGPGTRLTVL.

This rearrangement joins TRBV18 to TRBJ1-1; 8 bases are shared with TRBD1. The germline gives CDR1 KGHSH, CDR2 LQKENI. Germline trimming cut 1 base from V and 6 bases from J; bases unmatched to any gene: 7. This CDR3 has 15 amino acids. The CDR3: CASSPQHIQGAEAFF. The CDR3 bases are TGTGCCAGCTCACCACAGCATATACAGGGGGCTGAAGCTTTCTTT.

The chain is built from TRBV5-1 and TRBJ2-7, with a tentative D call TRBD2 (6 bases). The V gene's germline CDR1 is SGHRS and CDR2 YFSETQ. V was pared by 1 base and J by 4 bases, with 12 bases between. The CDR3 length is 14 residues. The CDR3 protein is CASSLNSAGYEQYF. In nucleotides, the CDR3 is TGCGCCAGCAGCTTGAATTCGGCGGGGTACGAGCAGTACTTC. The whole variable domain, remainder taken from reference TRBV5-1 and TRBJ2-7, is KAGVTQTPRYLIKTRGQQVTLSCSPISGHRSVSWYQQTPGQGLQFLFEYFSETQRNKGNFPGRFSGRQFSNSRSEMNVSTLELGDSALYLCASSLNSAGYEQYFGPGTRLTVT.

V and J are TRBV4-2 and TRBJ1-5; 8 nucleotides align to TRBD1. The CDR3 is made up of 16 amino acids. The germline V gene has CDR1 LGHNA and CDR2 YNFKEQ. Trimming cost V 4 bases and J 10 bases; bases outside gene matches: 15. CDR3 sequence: CASSPTDRDPAGPQHF. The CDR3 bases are TGTGCCAGCAGCCCAACGGACAGGGATCCGGCGGGACCCCAGCATTTT.

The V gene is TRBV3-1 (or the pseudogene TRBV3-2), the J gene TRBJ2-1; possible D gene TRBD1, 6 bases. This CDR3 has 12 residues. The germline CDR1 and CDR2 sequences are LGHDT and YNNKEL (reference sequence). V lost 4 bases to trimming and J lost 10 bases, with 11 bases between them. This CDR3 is CASSLRGWEQFF. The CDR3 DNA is TGTGCCAGCAGCCTCAGGGGTTGGGAGCAGTTCTTC.

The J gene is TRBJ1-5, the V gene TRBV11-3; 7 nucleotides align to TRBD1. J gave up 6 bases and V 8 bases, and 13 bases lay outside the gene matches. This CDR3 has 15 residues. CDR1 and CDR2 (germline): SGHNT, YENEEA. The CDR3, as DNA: TGTGCCAGCCTGTGGCAGGGGGTAGTTCCTCAGCCCCAGCATTTT. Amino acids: CASLWQGVVPQPQHF.

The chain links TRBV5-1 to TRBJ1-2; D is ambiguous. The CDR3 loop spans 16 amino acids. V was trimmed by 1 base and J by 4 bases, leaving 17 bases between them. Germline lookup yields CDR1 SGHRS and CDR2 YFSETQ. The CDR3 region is CASSLSPIGVGYGYTF. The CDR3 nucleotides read TGCGCCAGCAGCTTGTCCCCAATAGGAGTGGGCTATGGCTACACCTTC. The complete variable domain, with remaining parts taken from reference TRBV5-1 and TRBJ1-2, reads KAGVTQTPRYLIKTRGQQVTLSCSPISGHRSVSWYQQTPGQGLQFLFEYFSETQRNKGNFPGRFSGRQFSNSRSEMNVSTLELGDSALYLCASSLSPIGVGYGYTFGSGTRLTVV.

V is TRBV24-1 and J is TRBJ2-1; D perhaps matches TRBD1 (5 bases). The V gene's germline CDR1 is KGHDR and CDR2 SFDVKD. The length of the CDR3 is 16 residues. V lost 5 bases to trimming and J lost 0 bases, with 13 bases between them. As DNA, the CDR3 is TGTGCCACCAGTGGGACATTTGCTAGCTCCTACAATGAGCAGTTCTTC. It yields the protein CATSGTFASSYNEQFF.

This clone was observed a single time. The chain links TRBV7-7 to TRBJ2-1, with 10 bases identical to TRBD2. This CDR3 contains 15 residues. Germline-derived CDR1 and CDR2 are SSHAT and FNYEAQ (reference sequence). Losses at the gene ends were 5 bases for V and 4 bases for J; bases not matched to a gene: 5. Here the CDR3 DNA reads TGTGCCAGCAGCCACGAACTAGCGGGGTACAATGAGCAGTTCTTC. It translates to CASSHELAGYNEQFF.

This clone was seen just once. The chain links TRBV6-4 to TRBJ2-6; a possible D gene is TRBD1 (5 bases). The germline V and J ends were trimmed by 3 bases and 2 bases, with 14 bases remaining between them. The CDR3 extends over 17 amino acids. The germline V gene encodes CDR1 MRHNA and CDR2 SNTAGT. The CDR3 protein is CASSEEGRVTGANVLTF. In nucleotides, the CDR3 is TGTGCCAGCAGTGAAGAAGGCAGGGTTACTGGGGCCAACGTCCTGACTTTC.

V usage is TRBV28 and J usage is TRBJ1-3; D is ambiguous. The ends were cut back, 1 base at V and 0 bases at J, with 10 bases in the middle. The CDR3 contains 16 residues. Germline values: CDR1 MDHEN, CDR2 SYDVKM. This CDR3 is CASSLYRSLSGNTIYF. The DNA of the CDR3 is TGTGCCAGCAGTTTATATAGATCCCTCTCTGGAAACACCATATATTTT.

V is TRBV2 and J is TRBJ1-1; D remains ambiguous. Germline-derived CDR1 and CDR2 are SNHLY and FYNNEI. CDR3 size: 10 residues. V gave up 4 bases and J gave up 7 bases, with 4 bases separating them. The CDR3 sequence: CASSGGEAFF. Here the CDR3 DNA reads TGTGCCAGCAGTGGAGGTGAAGCTTTCTTT.

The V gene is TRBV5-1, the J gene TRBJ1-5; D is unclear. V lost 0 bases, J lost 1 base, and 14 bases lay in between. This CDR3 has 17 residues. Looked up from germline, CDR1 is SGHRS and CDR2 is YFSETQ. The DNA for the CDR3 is TGCGCCAGCAGCTTGGCTCCCCAGGATCTGAGCAATCAGCCCCAGCATTTT. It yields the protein CASSLAPQDLSNQPQHF.

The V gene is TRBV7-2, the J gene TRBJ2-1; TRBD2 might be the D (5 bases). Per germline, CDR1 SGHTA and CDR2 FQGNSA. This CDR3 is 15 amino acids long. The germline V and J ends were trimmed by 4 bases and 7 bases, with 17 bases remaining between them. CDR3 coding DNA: TGTGCCAGCAGCTCCCGAGGGCTCCGGAAAAATGAGCAGTTCTTC. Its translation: CASSSRGLRKNEQFF.

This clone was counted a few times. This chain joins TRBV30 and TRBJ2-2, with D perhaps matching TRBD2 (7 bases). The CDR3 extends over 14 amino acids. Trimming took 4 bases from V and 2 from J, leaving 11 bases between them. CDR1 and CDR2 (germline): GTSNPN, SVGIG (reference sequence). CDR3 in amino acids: CAWKAGQNTGELFF. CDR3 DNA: TGTGCCTGGAAAGCGGGACAAAACACCGGGGAGCTGTTTTTT.

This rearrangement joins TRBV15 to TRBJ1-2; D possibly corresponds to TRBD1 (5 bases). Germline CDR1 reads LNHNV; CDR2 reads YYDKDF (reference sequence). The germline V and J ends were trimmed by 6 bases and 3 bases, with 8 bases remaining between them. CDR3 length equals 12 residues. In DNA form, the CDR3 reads TGTGCCACCAGGGGGCCCGACTATGGCTACACCTTC. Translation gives CATRGPDYGYTF. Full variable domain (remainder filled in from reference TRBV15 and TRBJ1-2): DAMVIQNPRYQVTQFGKPVTLSCSQTLNHNVMYWYQQKSSQAPKLLFHYYDKDFNNEADTPDNFQSRRPNTSFCFLDIRSPGLGDTAMYLCATRGPDYGYTFGSGTRLTVV.

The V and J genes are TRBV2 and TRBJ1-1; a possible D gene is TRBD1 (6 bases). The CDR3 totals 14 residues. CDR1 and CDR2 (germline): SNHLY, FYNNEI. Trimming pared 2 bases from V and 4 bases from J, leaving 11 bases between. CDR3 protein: CASSEWQGSTEAFF. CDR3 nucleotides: TGTGCCAGCAGTGAATGGCAGGGGAGCACTGAAGCTTTCTTT. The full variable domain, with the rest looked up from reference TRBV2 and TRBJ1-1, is EPEVTQTPSHQVTQMGQEVILRCVPISNHLYFYWYRQILGQKVEFLVSFYNNEISEKSEIFDDQFSVERPDGSNFTLKIRSTKLEDSAMYFCASSEWQGSTEAFFGQGTRLTVV.

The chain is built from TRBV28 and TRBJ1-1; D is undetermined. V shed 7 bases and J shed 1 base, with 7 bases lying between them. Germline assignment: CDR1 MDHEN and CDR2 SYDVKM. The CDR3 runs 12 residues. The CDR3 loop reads CASTPRNTEAFF. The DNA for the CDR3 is TGTGCCAGCACCCCCCGGAACACTGAAGCTTTCTTT.

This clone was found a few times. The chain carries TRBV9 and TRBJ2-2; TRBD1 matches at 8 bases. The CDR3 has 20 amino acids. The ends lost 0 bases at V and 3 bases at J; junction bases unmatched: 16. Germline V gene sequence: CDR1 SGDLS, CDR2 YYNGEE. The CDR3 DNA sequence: TGTGCCAGCAGCGTAGTCCTCCGAGGGTCGGGGACAGGCGACACCGGGGAGCTGTTTTTT. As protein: CASSVVLRGSGTGDTGELFF. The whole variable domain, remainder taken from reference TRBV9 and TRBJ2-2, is DSGVTQTPKHLITATGQRVTLRCSPRSGDLSVYWYQQSLDQGLQFLIQYYNGEERAKGNILERFSAQQFPDLHSELNLSSLELGDSALYFCASSVVLRGSGTGDTGELFFGEGSRLTVL.

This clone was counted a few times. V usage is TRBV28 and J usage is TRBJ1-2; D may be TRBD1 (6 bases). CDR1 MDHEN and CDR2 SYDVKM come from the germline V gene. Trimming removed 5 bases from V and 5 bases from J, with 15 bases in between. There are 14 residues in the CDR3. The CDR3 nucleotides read TGTGCCAGCAGTCCCCCGCAGGGGTCTTATGGCTACACCTTC. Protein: CASSPPQGSYGYTF.